Detailed here is one T cell receptor (beta chain). The antigen it binds to is not known. At one of its ends the junction is not consistent with the germline gene, which may arise from a read error. The data derive from a study of T cells in localized non-small cell lung cancer (dated by TCRdb to about 2020). Background for the entire study: The study analyzed T cell repertoires of hundreds of early-stage NSCLC patients, comparing tumors and uninvolved tumor-adjacent lungs. All 220 or so NSCLC patients in the cohort were treatment-naive and had localized lung tumors that were resected. NSCLC patients had a mean age of approximately 66 years, and 129 were male and around 99 female.

At diagnosis, peripheral blood, uninvolved tumor-adjacent lung and tumor were collected and stored as a combination of fresh-frozen and FFPE material. Blood samples were analyzed as peripheral blood mononuclear cells for TCR repertoire profiling. Broader findings and caveats from the paper: Of the top 100 tumor clones, a median of roughly 56 were detected in paired uninvolved adjacent lung; under 30 were also among that lung's top 100. Uninvolved tumor-adjacent lung showed the highest T cell clonality, higher than tumor, which suggests more focused antigenic responses in the uninvolved tumor-adjacent lung. Because the study design was exploratory, TCR variables were selected using unadjusted p-values without false-discovery rate correction. Longer overall survival was associated with higher blood T cell density, whereas shorter survival was associated with higher adjacent-lung clonality. Because multi-region tumor sequencing was not performed, intratumor heterogeneity could not be ruled out.

The CDR3 has 11 amino acids, counting the end cysteine and phenylalanine. Only the CDR3 DNA is retained, 33 bases long and in frame from the first base. CDR1 and CDR2, per the germline V gene (reference sequence), are GTSNPN and SVGIG. TCR beta CDR3 regions were sequenced from DNA using the immunoSEQ Assay. As for the original processing: T cell density was computed as TCR beta template counts normalized to usable DNA estimated by amplifying housekeeping genes. The preseqR package was used to estimate richness by extrapolating to 400,000 templates for PBMC samples and to 120,000 templates for tissue samples. Clonality was defined as one minus Pielou's evenness. To identify tissue-enriched TCRs, differential abundance testing was run on productive amino-acid clonotypes with a minimum total count of 5 and an alpha of 0.1. The Jaccard Index and the Morisita Overlap Index were used to quantify repertoire overlap between compartments. TCR beta CDR3s were clustered by GLIPH together with public tetramer-defined viral CDR3s, and at least three viral sequences plus V-gene enrichment were required for viral motifs. What TCRdb holds here is the immuneACCESS table cut down to in-frame rearrangements. Part of the clones is not present; checked against another copy, under half of the missing clones reflect an unresolved V gene, and the others are unexplained. V, J and clone size reflect that table, while D and trimming were determined from the DNA. This sample lists about 41,000 clones; 88% were detected once. Around 2.5% of the sample goes to the ten largest clones.

This receptor was taken from an older female donor with stage I squamous cell lung carcinoma. The rearrangement joined TRBV30 to TRBJ2-4; the D gene is perhaps TRBD1 or TRBD2, each of them matching over 6 bases. Specimen: peripheral blood, collected before any cancer treatment. The CDR3 reads as follows: CAWSEGGRVIF. In nucleotide form, the sequence is TGTGCCTGGAGTGAGGGGGGCAGGGTAATCTTC.